The clone carrying this TCR beta chain is classed as medium-sized (0.01 to 0.1%). Its target is unknown. After constant-region reverse-primer amplification, full-length variable regions underwent semi-nested PCR with Nested Universal Primer A. TCRdb re-called the 5' RACE reads through MiXCR, storing one row per CDR3 protein. Of approximately 11,000 distinct CDR3 sequences in the sample, about 15% were seen once. The CDR3 contains 15 residues. The germline V and J ends were trimmed by 1 base and 0 bases, with 8 bases remaining between them. CDR1 SGDLS and CDR2 YYNGEE come from the germline V gene. The sorted Tregs were CD4+CD25+CD127-/low cells. The study, taken as a whole, reports: Tumor-infiltrating Treg TCR alpha and beta sequences overlapped most with tumor naive CD4+ T cells, then blood naive. Larger-cohort validation covered only one TCR beta V-J rearrangement.

Sequencing was done on a sample of Tregs sorted from a lymph node. This receptor was obtained from a female donor with breast cancer. J is TRBJ2-1 and V is TRBV9, with D possibly matching TRBD1 (6 bases). CDR3 protein: CASSVTGSSYNEQFF. CDR3 DNA: TGTGCCAGCAGCGTAACAGGGTCCTCCTACAATGAGCAGTTCTTC.